This TCR beta chain emerged from a study of CD8 T cells in Susac syndrome. Germline CDR1 reads LGHDT; CDR2 reads YNNKEL (reference sequence). Trimming took 6 bases from V and 4 from J, leaving 12 bases between them. The CDR3 is 14 residues long. Negative isolation was applied to CD8+ and CD4+ T cells, and FACS enrichment was applied to TEMRA cells. An input of roughly 0.5 to 1 ug of RNA was subjected to reverse transcription using random hexamers. TCR beta CDR3 was amplified by immunoSEQ covering 54 Vbeta and 13 Jbeta. TCRdb re-analysed the immunoSEQ multiplex PCR reads in MiXCR, keeping a single row per CDR3 protein. The sample records more than 150,000 distinct CDR3 sequences, around 95% being singletons.

This rearrangement joins TRBV3-1 to TRBJ1-4; maybe TRBD1 (6 bases). The sample was CD8+ T cells from PBMCs. The TCR was taken from a human donor with multiple sclerosis. The CDR3 reads CASRENRVNEKLFF. The CDR3 DNA reads TGTGCCAGCAGGGAGAACAGGGTTAATGAAAAACTGTTTTTT.